This T cell receptor beta chain was recorded in a study of metastatic and nonmetastatic thyroid tumors. Study-level background: Repertoires from blood and tumor or nodule tissue of malignant and benign thyroid patients were compared.

Germline values: CDR1 SGHTS, CDR2 YDEGEE. The CDR3 is 13 amino acids. J gave up 4 bases and V 2 bases, and 2 bases lay outside the gene matches. Original processing notes: A classifier of distant metastasis in papillary thyroid cancer was built from CDR3 differences (across clinicopathological groups). TCRdb redid the clone calls on the PCR reads using MiXCR. TCRdb, rather than the study authors, made the V and J calls. The table shows 20,000 or so clones, with about 12% occurring only once. Many counts were recorded for this clone. The antigen remains undetermined. The entire patient cohort was treatment-naive prior to thyroid surgery. Study-wide results and limits: In both blood and tumor samples, TCR beta diversity was reported significantly higher for malignant than benign nodules.

This sequence joins TRBV5-8 and TRBJ1-2, with 7 bases matching TRBD1. This TCR was recovered from a male donor with papillary thyroid cancer or a benign thyroid nodule (not recorded which). Some clones in this sample may be carry-over from other donors' samples. Sequenced: blood. The CDR3 DNA reads as TGTGCCAGCAGCTTAAGACAGGGCTATGGCTACACCTTC. It specifies CASSLRQGYGYTF.